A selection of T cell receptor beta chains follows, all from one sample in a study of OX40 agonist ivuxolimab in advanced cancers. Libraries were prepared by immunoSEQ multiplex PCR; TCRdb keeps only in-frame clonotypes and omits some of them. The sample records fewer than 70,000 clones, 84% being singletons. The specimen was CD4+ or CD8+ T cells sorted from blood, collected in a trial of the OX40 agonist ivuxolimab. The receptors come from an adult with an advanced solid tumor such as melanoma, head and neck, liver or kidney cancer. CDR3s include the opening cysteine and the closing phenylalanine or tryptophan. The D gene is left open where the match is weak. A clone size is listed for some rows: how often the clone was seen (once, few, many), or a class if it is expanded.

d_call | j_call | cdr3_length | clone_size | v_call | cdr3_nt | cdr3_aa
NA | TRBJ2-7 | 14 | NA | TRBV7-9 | TGTGCCAGCACCTTAAACAGGGATTCCAACGAGCAGTACTTC | CASTLNRDSNEQYF
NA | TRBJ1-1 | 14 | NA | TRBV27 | TGTGCCAGCAGTGCCTGGGGGATGAACACTGAAGCTTTCTTT | CASSAWGMNTEAFF
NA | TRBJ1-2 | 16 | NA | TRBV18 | TGTGCCAGCTCACCAAGAGGGTCGGCGGCATTGGGTGGCTACACCTTC | CASSPRGSAALGGYTF
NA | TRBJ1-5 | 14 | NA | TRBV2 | TGTGCCAGCAGTGAAACCCCATCGTATCAGCCCCAGCATTTT | CASSETPSYQPQHF
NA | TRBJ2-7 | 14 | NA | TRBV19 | TGTGCCAGTTCCCGGGACGTGAGCTCCTACGAGCAGTACTTC | CASSRDVSSYEQYF
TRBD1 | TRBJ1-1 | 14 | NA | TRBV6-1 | TGTGCCAGCAGTGAAGCAAGGGGGCAAACTGAAGCTTTCTTT | CASSEARGQTEAFF
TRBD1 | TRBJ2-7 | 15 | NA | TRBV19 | TGTGCCAGTAGTTCAAGGGGACAGGGTGTGGACGAGCAGTACTTC | CASSSRGQGVDEQYF
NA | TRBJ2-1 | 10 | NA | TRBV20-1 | TGCAGTGCTAGGCGGGATGAGCAGTTCTTC | CSARRDEQFF
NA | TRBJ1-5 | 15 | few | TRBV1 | TGCACCAGCAGCCAAATTCCCCCAAATAATCAGCCCCAGCATTTT | CTSSQIPPNNQPQHF
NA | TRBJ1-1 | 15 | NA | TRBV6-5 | TGTGCCAGCAGTTCGGGCGAGGACGTGGACACTGAAGCTTTCTTT | CASSSGEDVDTEAFF
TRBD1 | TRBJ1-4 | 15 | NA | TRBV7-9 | TGTGCCAGCAGCGACCGACAGGGAGGCAATGAAAAACTGTTTTTT | CASSDRQGGNEKLFF
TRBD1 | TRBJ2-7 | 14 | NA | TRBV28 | TGTGCCAGCAGACCGGGACAGGGGCGCCTGCAGCAGTACTTC | CASRPGQGRLQQYF
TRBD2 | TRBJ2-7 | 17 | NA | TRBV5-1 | TGCGCCAGCAGCCGGGGACTAGCGGGAGACCTCTCCTACGAGCAGTACTTC | CASSRGLAGDLSYEQYF
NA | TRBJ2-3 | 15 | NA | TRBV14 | TGTGCCAGCAGCCAAGGATACCCCGACACAGATACGCAGTATTTT | CASSQGYPDTDTQYF
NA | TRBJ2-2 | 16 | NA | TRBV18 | TGTGCCAGCTCACCTGTTTCGACAGGCAACACCGGGGAGCTGTTTTTT | CASSPVSTGNTGELFF
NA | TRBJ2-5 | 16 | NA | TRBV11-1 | TGTGCCAGCAGCGCAGCTCATGGGGTCCTGGAAGAGACCCAGTACTTC | CASSAAHGVLEETQYF
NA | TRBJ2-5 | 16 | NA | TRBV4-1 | TGCGCCAGCAGCCTCTATCCGGGACCTAGCAGGGAGACCCAGTACTTC | CASSLYPGPSRETQYF
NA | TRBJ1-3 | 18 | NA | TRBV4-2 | TGTGCCAGCAGCCAAGAATTCTTCCGGGGGGCAGGTGGAAACACCATATATTTT | CASSQEFFRGAGGNTIYF
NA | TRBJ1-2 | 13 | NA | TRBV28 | TGTGCCAGCAGTCTCGGACAGAACTATGGCTACACCTTC | CASSLGQNYGYTF
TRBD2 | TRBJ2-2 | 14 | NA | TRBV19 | TGTGCCAGTTCTAGCGGGAGGGGAACCGGGGAGCTGTTTTTT | CASSSGRGTGELFF
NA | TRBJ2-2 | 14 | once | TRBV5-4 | TGTGCCAGCAGCTGGACGGCGAACACCGGGGAGCTGTTTTTT | CASSWTANTGELFF
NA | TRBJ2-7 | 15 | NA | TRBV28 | TGTGCCAGCAGTCAAACAGGAGCGACTGCCTACGAGCAGTACTTC | CASSQTGATAYEQYF
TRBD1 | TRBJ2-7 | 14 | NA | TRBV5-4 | TGTGCCACCGCGACAGGGGGAAAGACCTACGAGCAGTACTTC | CATATGGKTYEQYF
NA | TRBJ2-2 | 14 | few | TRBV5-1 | TGCGCCAGCAGCCTTCAGGGATCTGCCGGGGAGCTGTTTTTT | CASSLQGSAGELFF
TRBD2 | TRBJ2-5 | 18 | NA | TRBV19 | TGTGCCAGTAGTCCTCAAAGAGGGGGCGGGGGGGGCCAAGAGACCCAGTACTTC | CASSPQRGGGGGQETQYF
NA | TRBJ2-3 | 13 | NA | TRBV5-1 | TGCGCCAGCAGCAACCGGAGGGGGGATACGCAGTATTTT | CASSNRRGDTQYF
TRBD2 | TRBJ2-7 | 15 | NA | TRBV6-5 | TGTGCCAGCAGCCTAGCTAGCGGGAGGTTTAACGAGCAGTACTTC | CASSLASGRFNEQYF
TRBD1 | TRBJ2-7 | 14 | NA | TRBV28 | TGTGCCAGCAGTTACGGGACAGGGGTATACGAGCAGTACTTC | CASSYGTGVYEQYF
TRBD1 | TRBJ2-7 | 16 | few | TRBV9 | TGTGCCAGCAGCGTAGGGACAGGGAGGCAGGGGTACGAGCAGTACTTC | CASSVGTGRQGYEQYF
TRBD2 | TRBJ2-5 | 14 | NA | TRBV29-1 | TGCAGCGTCACACCCGGACTAGCGGGAGAGACCCAGTACTTC | CSVTPGLAGETQYF
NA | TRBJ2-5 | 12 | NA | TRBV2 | TGTGCCAGCAGCGGTGAGGGAGAGACCCAGTACTTC | CASSGEGETQYF
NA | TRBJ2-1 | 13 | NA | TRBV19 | TGTGCCAGTAGTATTAAGGGGCGCAATGAGCAGTTCTTC | CASSIKGRNEQFF
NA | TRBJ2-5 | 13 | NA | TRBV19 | TGTGCCAGTAGGCCGACTTATCAAGAGACCCAGTACTTC | CASRPTYQETQYF
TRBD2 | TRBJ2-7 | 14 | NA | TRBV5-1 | TGCGCCAGCAGCACCCCCGGGACGGGGGAGGGGCAGTACTTC | CASSTPGTGEGQYF
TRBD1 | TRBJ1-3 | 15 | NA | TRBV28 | TGTGCCAGCAGTCTAATGGACAGGCTTGGAAACACCATATATTTT | CASSLMDRLGNTIYF
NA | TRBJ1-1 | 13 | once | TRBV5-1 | TGCGCCAGCAGCCAACTAGAGAACACTGAAGCTTTCTTT | CASSQLENTEAFF
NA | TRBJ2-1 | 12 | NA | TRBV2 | TGTGCCAGCATGGGACTCTTCAATGAGCAGTTCTTC | CASMGLFNEQFF
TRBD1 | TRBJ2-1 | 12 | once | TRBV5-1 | TGCGCCAGCAGTTCCAGGGACAGTGAGCAGTTCTTC | CASSSRDSEQFF
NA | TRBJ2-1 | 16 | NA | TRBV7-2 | TGTGCCAGCAGCTCAGATTGGGGACGGTTAGGCAATGAGCAGTTCTTC | CASSSDWGRLGNEQFF
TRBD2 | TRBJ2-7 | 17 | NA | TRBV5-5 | TGTGCCAGCAGCCAAGGGACTAGCGGGAGAAGGGTCTACGAGCAGTACTTC | CASSQGTSGRRVYEQYF
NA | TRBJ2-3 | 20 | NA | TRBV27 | TGTGCCAGCAGTTCCAAAGTCGGGCGGAGTGACCTCGTAAGCACAGATACGCAGTATTTT | CASSSKVGRSDLVSTDTQYF
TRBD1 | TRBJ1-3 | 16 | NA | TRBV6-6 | TGTGCCAGCTCCCACAGGGGGCAATACTCTGGAAACACCATATATTTT | CASSHRGQYSGNTIYF
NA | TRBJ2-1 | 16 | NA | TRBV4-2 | TGTGCCAGCAGCCAAGAAGGGCTAGCCTTTGGTAATGAGCAGTTCTTC | CASSQEGLAFGNEQFF
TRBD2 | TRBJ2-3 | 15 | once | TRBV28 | TGTGCCAGCAGTTTAGGGGGGGCTAGCGGGGAAGGGCAGTATTTT | CASSLGGASGEGQYF
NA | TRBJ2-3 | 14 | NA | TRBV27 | TGTGCCAGCAGTCTGGTACGACCCCCAGATACGCAGTATTTT | CASSLVRPPDTQYF
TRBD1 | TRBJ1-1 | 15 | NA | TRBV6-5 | TGTGCCAGCAGTTACTTCCGGGACAGGGGCACTGAAGCTTTCTTT | CASSYFRDRGTEAFF
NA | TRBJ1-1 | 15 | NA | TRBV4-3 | TGCGCCAGCAGCCAAATGGTTTTGGGGGGCCCTGAAGCTTTCTTT | CASSQMVLGGPEAFF
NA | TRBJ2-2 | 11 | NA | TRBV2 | TGTGCCAGCAGACGTACCGGGGAGCTGTTTTTT | CASRRTGELFF
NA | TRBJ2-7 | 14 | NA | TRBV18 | TGTGCCAGCTCCCCGGGCCCCGGGGCATACGAGCAGTACTTC | CASSPGPGAYEQYF
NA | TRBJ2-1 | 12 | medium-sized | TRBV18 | TGTGCCAGCTCACCCACGGGAGACCGGGGGTTCTTC | CASSPTGDRGFF
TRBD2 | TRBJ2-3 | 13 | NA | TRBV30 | TGTGCCTGGACCTTTAGCGGGAGTGATACGCAGTATTTT | CAWTFSGSDTQYF
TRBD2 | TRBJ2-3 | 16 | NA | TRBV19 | TGTGCCAGTAGTTTCAAGCGGGAGAAGGGGAGGGATACGCAGTATTTT | CASSFKREKGRDTQYF
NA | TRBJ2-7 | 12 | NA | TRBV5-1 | TGCGCCAGCGCCCCCGCGGAGGGGGCCCCCTACTTC | CASAPAEGAPYF
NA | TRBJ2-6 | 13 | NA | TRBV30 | TGTGCCTGGAGTGTCGGGGAAAGGAACGTCCTGACTTTC | CAWSVGERNVLTF
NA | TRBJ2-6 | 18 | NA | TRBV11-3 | TGTGCCAGCACCGGGCGGGTCTGCTGTAAAGAAGGGGCCAACGTCCTGACTTTC | CASTGRVCCKEGANVLTF
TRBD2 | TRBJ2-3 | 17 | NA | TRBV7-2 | TGTGCCAGCAGCCGTCCCCTAGCGGGACGGCGCTCAGATACGCAGTATTTT | CASSRPLAGRRSDTQYF
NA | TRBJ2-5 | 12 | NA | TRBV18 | TGTGCCAGCTCGCAGGGGGGGCAGACCCAGTACTTC | CASSQGGQTQYF